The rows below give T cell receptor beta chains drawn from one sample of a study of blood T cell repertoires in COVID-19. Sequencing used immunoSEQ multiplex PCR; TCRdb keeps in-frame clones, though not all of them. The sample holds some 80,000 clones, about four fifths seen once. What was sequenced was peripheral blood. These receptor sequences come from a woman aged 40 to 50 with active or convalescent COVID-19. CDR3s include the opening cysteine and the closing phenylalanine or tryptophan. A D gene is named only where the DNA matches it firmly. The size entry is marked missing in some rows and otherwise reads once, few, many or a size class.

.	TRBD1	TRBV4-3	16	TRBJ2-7	CASSQAPGTGVAEQYF	TGCGCCAGCAGCCAAGCTCCGGGGACAGGGGTCGCCGAGCAGTACTTC
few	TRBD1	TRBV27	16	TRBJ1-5	CASSSQDRVGHQPQHF	TGTGCCAGCAGTTCCCAAGACAGGGTAGGCCATCAGCCCCAGCATTTT
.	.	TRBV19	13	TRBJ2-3	CASTRGRTDTQYF	TGTGCCAGTACCAGAGGGCGCACAGATACGCAGTATTTT
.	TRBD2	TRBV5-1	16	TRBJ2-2	CASSLLAGGPTGELFF	TGCGCCAGCAGCCTACTAGCGGGAGGGCCTACCGGGGAGCTGTTTTTT
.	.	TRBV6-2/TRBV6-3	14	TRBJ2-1	CASSYDSSGNEQFF	TGTGCCAGCAGTTACGATTCTAGTGGCAATGAGCAGTTCTTC
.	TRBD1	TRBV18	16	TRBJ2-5	CASSPRDSLGKETQYF	TGTGCCAGCTCACCCAGGGACAGCTTAGGAAAAGAGACCCAGTACTTC
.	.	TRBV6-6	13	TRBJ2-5	CASRTQGGETQYF	TGTGCCAGCAGGACACAGGGAGGGGAGACCCAGTACTTC
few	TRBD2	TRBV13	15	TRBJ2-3	CASSTGTSETDTQYF	TGTGCCAGCAGTACCGGGACTAGCGAAACAGATACGCAGTATTTT
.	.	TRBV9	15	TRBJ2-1	CASSVGSGSYNEQFF	TGTGCCAGCAGCGTAGGATCAGGCTCCTACAATGAGCAGTTCTTC
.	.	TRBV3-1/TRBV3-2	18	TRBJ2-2	CASSLPPGSVLNTGELFF	TGTGCCAGCAGCCTCCCACCGGGTAGTGTGTTGAACACCGGGGAGCTGTTTTTT
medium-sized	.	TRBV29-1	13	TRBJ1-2	CSVAHSTNYGYTF	TGCAGCGTTGCTCACAGCACAAACTATGGCTACACCTTC
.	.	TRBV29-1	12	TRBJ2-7	CSVESGSYEQYF	TGCAGCGTTGAGTCAGGCTCCTACGAGCAGTACTTC
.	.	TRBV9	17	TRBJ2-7	CASSVERIQGHSYEQYF	TGTGCCAGCAGCGTAGAGAGGATACAGGGCCACTCCTACGAGCAGTACTTC
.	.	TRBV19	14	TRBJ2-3	CASSTLAGTDTQYF	TGTGCCAGTAGTACCTTAGCGGGCACAGATACGCAGTATTTT
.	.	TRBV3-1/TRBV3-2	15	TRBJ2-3	CASSLASVGTDTQYF	TGTGCCAGCAGCCTCGCTAGCGTAGGTACAGATACGCAGTATTTT
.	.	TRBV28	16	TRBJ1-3	CASSLSWVGDGNTIYF	TGTGCCAGCAGTTTGAGCTGGGTAGGGGATGGAAACACCATATATTTT
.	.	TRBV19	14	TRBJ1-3	CASSKSGPGNTIYF	TGTGCCAGTAGTAAGTCCGGTCCAGGAAACACCATATATTTT
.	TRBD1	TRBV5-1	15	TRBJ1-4	CASSDPGTVNEKLFF	TGCGCCAGCAGCGACCCCGGGACAGTGAATGAAAAACTGTTTTTT
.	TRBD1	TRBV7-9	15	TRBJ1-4	CASSFGTGPNEKLFF	TGTGCCAGCAGTTTCGGGACAGGGCCTAATGAAAAACTGTTTTTT
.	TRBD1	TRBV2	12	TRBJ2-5	CASRGTGGSQYF	TGTGCCAGCAGGGGGACAGGGGGATCCCAGTACTTC
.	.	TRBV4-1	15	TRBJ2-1	CASSQPRGGYNEQFF	TGCGCCAGCAGCCAACCCAGGGGCGGGTACAATGAGCAGTTCTTC
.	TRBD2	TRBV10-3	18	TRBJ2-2	CAISEYGTSGRLTGELFF	TGTGCCATCAGTGAGTACGGGACTAGCGGGAGGCTGACCGGGGAGCTGTTTTTT
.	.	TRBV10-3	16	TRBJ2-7	CAIMGGRQGISYEQYF	TGTGCCATCATGGGGGGGCGACAGGGGATCTCCTACGAGCAGTACTTC
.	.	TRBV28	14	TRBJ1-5	CASSTAQSNQPQHF	TGTGCCAGCAGCACAGCCCAGAGCAATCAGCCCCAGCATTTT
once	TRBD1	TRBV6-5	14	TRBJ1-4	CASSLGQGGEKLFF	TGTGCCAGCAGTTTAGGACAGGGAGGTGAAAAACTGTTTTTT
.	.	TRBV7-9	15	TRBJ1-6	CASSLSRDTEEALHF	TGTGCCAGCAGCCTCAGTCGGGATACCGAGGAGGCCCTCCACTTT
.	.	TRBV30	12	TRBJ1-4	CAWSVLNEKLFF	TGTGCCTGGAGTGTACTTAATGAAAAACTGTTTTTT
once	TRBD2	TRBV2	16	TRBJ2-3	CASSDGRGGGTDTQYF	TGTGCCAGCAGTGATGGCCGGGGAGGGGGCACAGATACGCAGTATTTT
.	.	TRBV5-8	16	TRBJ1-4	CASSFGDTRASEKLFF	TGTGCCAGCAGCTTTGGGGACACCCGGGCCAGTGAAAAACTGTTTTTT
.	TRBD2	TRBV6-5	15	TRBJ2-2	CATSWKRENTGELFF	TGTGCCACCTCGTGGAAGCGGGAGAACACCGGGGAGCTGTTTTTT
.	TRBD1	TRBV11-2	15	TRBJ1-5	CASSLEGGQGQPQHF	TGTGCCAGCAGCTTAGAGGGGGGACAGGGTCAGCCCCAGCATTTT
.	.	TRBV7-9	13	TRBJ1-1	CASSFERNTEAFF	TGTGCCAGCAGCTTTGAGCGGAACACTGAAGCTTTCTTT
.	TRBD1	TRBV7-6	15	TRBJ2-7	CASSSAGTGAYEQYF	TGTGCCAGCAGTTCCGCCGGGACAGGTGCCTACGAGCAGTACTTC
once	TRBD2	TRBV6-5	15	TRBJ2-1	CASSYVASGLNEQFF	TGTGCCAGCAGTTACGTGGCTAGCGGCTTAAATGAGCAGTTCTTC
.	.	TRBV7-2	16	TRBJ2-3	CASSLASTITTDTQYF	TGTGCCAGCAGCCTAGCTAGTACTATAACCACAGATACGCAGTATTTT
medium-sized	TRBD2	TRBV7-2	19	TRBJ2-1	CASSLVWSSGNFPYNEQFF	TGTGCCAGCAGCTTAGTATGGTCTAGCGGAAATTTTCCGTACAATGAGCAGTTCTTC
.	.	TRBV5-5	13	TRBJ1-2	CASSRTVDYGYTF	TGTGCCAGCAGCCGGACAGTGGACTATGGCTACACCTTC
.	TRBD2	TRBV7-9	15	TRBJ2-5	CASSQSGGAGETQYF	TGTGCCAGCAGCCAAAGCGGGGGGGCCGGCGAGACCCAGTACTTC
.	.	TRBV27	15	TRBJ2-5	CASSLSSGDGETQYF	TGTGCCAGCAGTTTATCCTCAGGGGATGGAGAGACCCAGTACTTC
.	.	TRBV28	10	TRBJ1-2	CASAKYGYTF	TGTGCCAGCGCGAAGTATGGCTACACCTTC
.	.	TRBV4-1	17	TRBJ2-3	CASSQDVWSGFPDTQYF	TGCGCCAGCAGCCAAGATGTTTGGTCAGGGTTCCCAGATACGCAGTATTTT
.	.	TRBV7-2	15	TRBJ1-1	CASSFAGAANTEAFF	TGTGCCAGCAGCTTCGCAGGGGCAGCGAACACTGAAGCTTTCTTT
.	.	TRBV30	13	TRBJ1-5	CAWSPTGDQPQHF	TGTGCCTGGAGTCCTACCGGGGATCAGCCCCAGCATTTT
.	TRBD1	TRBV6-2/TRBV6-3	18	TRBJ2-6	CASSYMGTVVSGANVLTF	TGTGCCAGCAGTTATATGGGGACAGTCGTCTCTGGGGCCAACGTCCTGACTTTC
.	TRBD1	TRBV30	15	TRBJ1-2	CAWSASPTGGFGYTF	TGTGCCTGGAGTGCCTCCCCGACAGGGGGCTTTGGCTACACCTTC